Below, 27 T cell receptor beta chains from the same sample are listed, as sequenced in a study of shared clonotypes between healthy human individuals. CD45RO-negative, CCR7-positively selected cells formed the naive CD8 fraction, excluding terminally differentiated effector memory CD45RA+ cells. The protocol was immunoSEQ multiplex PCR, while the TCRdb copy is restricted to in-frame clones and leaves out a portion. The repertoire holds about 1.9 million clones, with 93% as singletons. The sequencing input was naive CD8+ T cells from PBMCs. These receptors were taken from a young man in good health. Some clones in this sample may be carry-over from other donors' samples.

This chain links TRBV6-1 with TRBJ2-7; D is unclear. The CDR3 has 11 residues. Germline V CDR1 and CDR2: MNHNS, SASEGT. Trimming removed 6 bases at V and 6 bases at J, with 9 bases between. CDR3 DNA sequence: TGTGCCAGCAGGGATACCACCGAGCAGTACTTC. Translating gives CASRDTTEQYF.

This chain connects TRBV6-5 to TRBJ1-1, with D maybe TRBD1 (6 bases). Germline V gives CDR1 MNHEY, CDR2 SVGAGI. V lost 8 bases, J lost 1 base, and 14 bases lay in between. The CDR3 is 14 amino acids. DNA of the CDR3: TGTGCCAGCCTATCGGACAGAGCGAACACTGAAGCTTTCTTT. It is translated as CASLSDRANTEAFF.

The chain has TRBV4-2 and TRBJ2-7; possible D gene TRBD2, 6 bases. The CDR3 has 15 amino acids. CDR1 and CDR2 (germline): LGHNA, YNFKEQ. V was trimmed by 1 base and J by 0 bases, leaving 10 bases between them. The CDR3 nucleotides are TGTGCCAGCAGCCAAGGGGGGGAGGCCTCCTACGAGCAGTACTTC. Translating it yields CASSQGGEASYEQYF.

This chain connects TRBV10-3 to TRBJ2-2; 13 bases fit TRBD2. The germline V gene has CDR1 ENHRY and CDR2 SYGVKD. The J segment lost 7 bases and the V segment lost 2 bases, leaving 7 bases of the junction unmatched. This CDR3 comprises 17 residues. CDR3 loop: CAISEPGLAGADGELFF. The DNA for the CDR3 is TGTGCCATCAGTGAGCCCGGACTAGCGGGAGCGGACGGGGAGCTGTTTTTT.

The chain links TRBV29-1 to TRBJ2-7; 7 bases are a match to TRBD2. With 5 bases clipped from V and 4 bases from J, the junction kept 8 bases outside the gene matches. The CDR3 length is 13 residues. CDR1 and CDR2 (germline): SQVTM, ANQGSEA. The CDR3 region has the DNA TGCAGCGTTAGCGGGGAGAGGCTTTACGAGCAGTACTTC. It specifies CSVSGERLYEQYF.

The chain has TRBV7-3 and TRBJ2-1, with D unclear. Trimming took off 5 bases at V and 4 bases at J, with 15 bases between the two ends. The CDR3 has 15 residues. Per the germline V gene, CDR1 is SGHTA and CDR2 is FQGTGA. The CDR3 bases are TGTGCCAGCAGCCCCTTTGAGCGCCAATACAATGAGCAGTTCTTC. Amino acid sequence: CASSPFERQYNEQFF.

The chain links TRBV19 to TRBJ2-7; 12 nucleotides line up with TRBD1. Germline V gene sequence: CDR1 LNHDA, CDR2 SQIVND (reference sequence). J gave up 4 bases and V 4 bases, and 8 bases lay outside the gene matches. The CDR3 is 16 amino acids. CDR3 amino acids: CASSNLWDRGPYEQYF. Here the CDR3 DNA reads TGTGCCAGTAGTAACCTATGGGACAGGGGGCCTTACGAGCAGTACTTC.

This clone was observed a single time. In DNA form, the CDR3 reads TGTGCCAGCGGGCCCTACAATGAGCAGTTCTTC. Translating it yields CASGPYNEQFF. J is TRBJ2-1 and V is TRBV27; D gene unclear. The V and J ends lost 8 bases and 2 bases respectively, with 4 bases between them. The CDR3 sequence is 11 residues long. Germline assignment: CDR1 MNHEY and CDR2 SMNVEV (reference sequence).

The rearrangement uses TRBV5-1 and TRBJ2-5; a possible D gene is TRBD2 (5 bases). V lost 4 bases and J 0 bases, leaving 13 bases between the germline ends. CDR3 length: 15 residues. Germline CDR1 and CDR2: SGHRS and YFSETQ. The CDR3 loop reads CASSPDVAYQETQYF. The CDR3 DNA reads TGCGCCAGCAGCCCCGATGTAGCGTACCAAGAGACCCAGTACTTC.

The chain combines TRBV27 with TRBJ2-7, with 8 bases lining up with TRBD1. CDR3 length equals 15 residues. V dropped 6 bases and J dropped 5; count of bases not matched to a gene: 12. Germline V lookup: CDR1 MNHEY, CDR2 SMNVEV (reference sequence). DNA of the CDR3: TGTGCCAGCAGGGATTCCGGGACAGGAAGTAACGAGCAGTACTTC. Amino acids: CASRDSGTGSNEQYF.

As concerns this clone: Other DNA variants within this sample encode the same CDR3. The chain combines TRBV27 with TRBJ2-1; TRBD1 matches 12 bases. This CDR3 has 14 residues. J was trimmed by 8 bases and V by 2 bases; bases with no gene match: 1. Per germline, CDR1 MNHEY and CDR2 SMNVEV (reference sequence). The CDR3 DNA sequence: TGTGCCAGCAGTTTAGGGACAGGGGGCGATGAGCAGTTCTTC. Protein sequence: CASSLGTGGDEQFF.

In its sample, this clone was seen once. V and J are TRBV7-9 and TRBJ2-7, with unresolved D. The CDR3 loop spans 11 amino acids. The germline CDR1 and CDR2 sequences are SEHNR and FQNEAQ (reference sequence). The germline V and J ends were trimmed by 4 bases and 4 bases, with 5 bases remaining between them. The CDR3 DNA is TGTGCCAGCAGCTATGAGTACGAGCAGTACTTC. This gives the protein CASSYEYEQYF. Full variable domain (rest looked up from reference TRBV7-9 and TRBJ2-7): DTGVSQNPRHKITKRGQNVTFRCDPISEHNRLYWYRQTLGQGPEFLTYFQNEAQLEKSRLLSDRFSAERPKGSFSTLEIQRTEQGDSAMYLCASSYEYEQYFGPGTRLTVT.

This chain connects TRBV10-3 to TRBJ2-7; TRBD2 matches 8 bases. Per the germline V gene, CDR1 is ENHRY and CDR2 is SYGVKD. The CDR3 runs to 14 residues. V lost 11 bases to trimming and J lost 5 bases; unmatched junction nucleotides: 14. The CDR3 region is CAAQSRAGDHEQYF. The DNA for the CDR3 is TGTGCCGCCCAGAGTAGAGCGGGGGATCACGAGCAGTACTTC.

The rearrangement joins TRBV28 to TRBJ2-1, with a possible D match to TRBD2 (6 bases). V was trimmed by 0 bases and J by 7 bases, leaving 13 bases between them. In germline, CDR1 is MDHEN, CDR2 SYDVKM. The CDR3 runs 15 residues. CDR3 amino acids: CASSLWSGVQNEQFF. As DNA, the CDR3 is TGTGCCAGCAGTTTATGGTCGGGAGTACAAAATGAGCAGTTCTTC.

The chain is built from TRBV6-6 and TRBJ1-3; 9 bases match TRBD1. The CDR3 is 16 amino acids. J lost 0 bases, V lost 7 bases, and 7 bases had no gene match. The germline gives CDR1 MNHNY, CDR2 SVGAGI (reference sequence). DNA of the CDR3: TGTGCCAGCACTCCTACGACAGGGGGCTCTGGAAACACCATATATTTT. Translated: CASTPTTGGSGNTIYF.

The chain combines TRBV5-6 with TRBJ2-3; D is possibly TRBD1 or TRBD2 (5 bases each). There are 16 residues in the CDR3. Trimming cost V 5 bases and J 0 bases, with 16 bases left between them. Germline V gene sequence: CDR1 SGHDT, CDR2 YYEEEE. The CDR3: CASRAKEDTSTDTQYF. The CDR3 DNA reads as TGTGCCAGCAGGGCGAAGGAGGACACAAGCACAGATACGCAGTATTTT. Full variable domain (remainder filled in from reference TRBV5-6 and TRBJ2-3): DAGVTQSPTHLIKTRGQQVTLRCSPKSGHDTVSWYQQALGQGPQFIFQYYEEEERQRGNFPDRFSGHQFPNYSSELNVNALLLGDSALYLCASRAKEDTSTDTQYFGPGTRLTVL.

This chain uses TRBV27 with TRBJ2-2; perhaps TRBD2 as D (6 bases). The CDR3 spans 17 residues. The V and J ends lost 5 bases and 8 bases respectively, with 24 bases between them. Germline V gives CDR1 MNHEY, CDR2 SMNVEV (reference sequence). The CDR3 is CASSPLTAGTRTGELFF. As DNA, the CDR3 is TGTGCCAGCAGTCCCCTGACGGCGGGGACGAGGACTGGGGAGCTGTTTTTT.

The V gene is TRBV7-2, the J gene TRBJ1-1, with D maybe TRBD1 (5 bases). Trimming took off 7 bases at V and 3 bases at J, with 12 bases between the two ends. This CDR3 comprises 13 residues. Germline CDR1 and CDR2: SGHTA and FQGNSA. The CDR3 region has the DNA TGTGCCAGCATCCGTCGGGGACACACTGAAGCTTTCTTT. This gives the protein CASIRRGHTEAFF.

The chain is built from TRBV4-1 and TRBJ2-7, with TRBD1 as a possible D gene (6 bases). Germline CDR1 and CDR2: MGHRA and YSYEKL. This CDR3 is built from 14 residues. Trimming cost V 4 bases and J 5 bases, with 15 bases left between them. The CDR3 reads CASSLDSATDEQYF. The CDR3 coding sequence is TGCGCCAGCAGCCTGGACAGCGCCACCGACGAGCAGTACTTC.

As for this clone: Within the sample, other DNA sequences also encode this same CDR3. The rearrangement links TRBV15 to TRBJ1-3; D gene unclear. Deletions cut 8 bases from V and 0 bases from J, with 5 bases between. Germline CDR1 LNHNV, CDR2 YYDKDF (reference sequence). CDR3 size: 12 residues. The DNA for the CDR3 is TGTGCCACCCGAGGCTCTGGAAACACCATATATTTT. This translates into CATRGSGNTIYF. Full variable domain (outside the CDR3, taken from reference TRBV15 and TRBJ1-3): DAMVIQNPRYQVTQFGKPVTLSCSQTLNHNVMYWYQQKSSQAPKLLFHYYDKDFNNEADTPDNFQSRRPNTSFCFLDIRSPGLGDTAMYLCATRGSGNTIYFGEGSWLTVV.

This rearrangement joins TRBV14 to TRBJ2-7, with unresolved D. CDR3 length equals 15 residues. V lost 0 bases, J lost 6 bases, and 15 bases lay in between. Germline values: CDR1 SGHDN, CDR2 FVKESK. The CDR3 is CASSQDLRQLTEQYF. For the CDR3, the DNA is TGTGCCAGCAGCCAAGATCTAAGGCAGCTCACCGAGCAGTACTTC.

The V and J genes are TRBV27 and TRBJ2-2; 8 nucleotides line up with TRBD2. This CDR3 spans 16 amino acids. Per germline, CDR1 MNHEY and CDR2 SMNVEV (reference sequence). J lost 4 bases, V lost 1 base, and 5 bases had no gene match. The CDR3 protein is CASSLYGRAFTGELFF. The CDR3 DNA follows: TGTGCCAGCAGTTTATACGGGAGGGCTTTCACCGGGGAGCTGTTTTTT.

A remark on this clone: The sample carries other DNA sequences with the same CDR3. The chain has TRBV13 and TRBJ2-7; D is undetermined. The V gene lost 0 bases and the J gene lost 0 bases, with 3 bases spanning the gap. The CDR3 is 13 amino acids. Germline loops: CDR1 PRHDT, CDR2 FYEKMQ (reference sequence). The CDR3 bases are TGTGCCAGCAGCTTAGGATCCTCCTACGAGCAGTACTTC. Translating gives CASSLGSSYEQYF.

The J gene is TRBJ2-3, the V gene TRBV27; 8 bases agree with TRBD2. V shed 6 bases and J 3 bases; nucleotides not matched to a gene: 23. This CDR3 is 20 amino acids long. CDR1 is MNHEY, CDR2 SMNVEV, per germline (reference sequence). For the CDR3, the DNA is TGTGCCAGCAGCCTTTTCCTGATGGGCGAGAGCGGGAGTCGGACAGATACGCAGTATTTT. Its protein product is CASSLFLMGESGSRTDTQYF.

CDR3 sequence: CASKRSNEQFF. The DNA of the CDR3 is TGTGCCAGTAAGCGGAGCAATGAGCAGTTCTTC. This chain connects TRBV5-6 to TRBJ2-1; TRBD2 might be the D (5 bases). The CDR3 consists of 11 residues. From germline, CDR1 is SGHDT and CDR2 YYEEEE. The V and J ends lost 8 bases and 6 bases respectively, with 9 bases between them.

As to this clone: Other DNA variants within this sample encode the same CDR3. The genes are TRBV9 and TRBJ1-2; TRBD1 is a possible D gene (6 bases). The germline V gene has CDR1 SGDLS and CDR2 YYNGEE. The CDR3 has 15 residues. Trimming took off 0 bases at V and 2 bases at J, with 11 bases between the two ends. CDR3 sequence: CASSVVGGGNYGYTF. CDR3 in DNA: TGTGCCAGCAGCGTAGTAGGAGGGGGGAACTATGGCTACACCTTC.

This sequence joins TRBV6-6 and TRBJ2-7, with 8 bases aligning to TRBD2. The CDR3 is 16 residues long. Trimming took 5 bases from V and 3 from J; bases not matched to a gene: 12. Per germline, CDR1 MNHNY and CDR2 SVGAGI (reference sequence). The CDR3 nucleotides are TGTGCCAGCAGTGCTTTCCGGGAGGGCCGGGGCTACGAGCAGTACTTC. Translating gives CASSAFREGRGYEQYF.